This T cell receptor beta chain was captured by sequencing in a study of blood T cells in healthy people across ages. Overall study results and limits: Long-lived donors exceeded aged donors in naive CD4+ cells and diversity. In older individuals, TCR beta diversity per million T cells was lower, falling roughly linearly with age.

Germline V gives CDR1 MGHRA, CDR2 YSYEKL. V lost 4 bases to trimming and J lost 4 bases, with 14 bases between them. The CDR3 consists of 15 residues. Using a J-beta primer mix together with a sample-barcoded 5' primer, a second PCR was run for about 6 to 12 cycles. A single record per CDR3 protein comes from TCRdb applying MiXCR to the 5' RACE reads. The sample consists of 750,000 to 1,000,000 distinct CDR3 sequences, approximately 32% of them appearing once. A note on this clonotype: The antigen is undetermined.

Samples each yielded at least 5.5 micrograms of total RNA. This same sample was also taken into another study, of T cells of mothers and their children.

Material: blood. This sequence originates from a woman in her 40s in good health. The gene calls are TRBV4-1 and TRBJ2-1; a weak D match, TRBD1 (5 bases). CDR3 in amino acids: CASSRQTDGYNEQFF. DNA for the CDR3: TGCGCCAGCAGCCGACAGACGGACGGATACAATGAGCAGTTCTTC.